The clone carrying this T cell receptor (beta chain) has more than one count but fewer than ten. The record originates from a study of blood T cell repertoires in COVID-19. Using immunoSEQ multiplex PCR, the repertoire was profiled, and TCRdb retains in-frame clones only, with some absent. The sample gives about 210,000 clones, approximately 88% of which show up once; roughly 2.5% is in the top ten. The length of the CDR3 is 20 residues. The chain links TRBV1 to TRBJ1-5; the table's D gene call, TRBD1, was not cross checked with the DNA. TRBV1 is tagged as a pseudogene. Sample: PBMCs or T cells enriched from blood (not recorded which). The TCR comes from a woman in her 40s with acute COVID-19. The CDR3 coding sequence is TGCACCAGCAGCCAAGATCTCGGGGTCGGACAGGGCAGAGCCAGCCAGCCCCAGCATTTT. Its translation: CTSSQDLGVGQGRASQPQHF.